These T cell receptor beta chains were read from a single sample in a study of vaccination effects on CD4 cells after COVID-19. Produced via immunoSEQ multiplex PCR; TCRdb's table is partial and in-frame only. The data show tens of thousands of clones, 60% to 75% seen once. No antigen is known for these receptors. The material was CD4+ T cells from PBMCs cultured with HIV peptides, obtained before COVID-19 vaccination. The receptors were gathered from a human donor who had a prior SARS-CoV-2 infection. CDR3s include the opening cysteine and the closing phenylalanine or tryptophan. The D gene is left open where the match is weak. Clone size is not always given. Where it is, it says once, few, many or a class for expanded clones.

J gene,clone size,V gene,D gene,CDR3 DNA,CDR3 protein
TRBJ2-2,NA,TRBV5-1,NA,TGCGCCAGCAGCTTGTCCCGGCGGAACACCGGGGAGCTGTTTTTT,CASSLSRRNTGELFF
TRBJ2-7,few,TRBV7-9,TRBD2,TGTGCCAGCAGCTTAAGCGGGGGGGCCTACGAGCAGTACTTC,CASSLSGGAYEQYF
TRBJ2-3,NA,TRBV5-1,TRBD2,TGCGCCAGCAGAGAGGCTAGCGGGGGCACAGATACGCAGTATTTT,CASREASGGTDTQYF
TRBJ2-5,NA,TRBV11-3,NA,TGTGCCAGCAGCTTGGATGAGACCCAGTACTTC,CASSLDETQYF
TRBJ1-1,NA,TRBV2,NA,TGTGCCAGCAGTTGGGACCAGGGGCAGAACACTGAAGCTTTCTTT,CASSWDQGQNTEAFF
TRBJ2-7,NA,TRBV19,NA,TGTGCCACGAGGGGTTTCTACGAGCAGTACTTC,CATRGFYEQYF
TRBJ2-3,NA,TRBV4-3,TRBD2,TGCGCCAGCAGCCATCAAGCTAGCGGGGGAGATACGCAGTATTTT,CASSHQASGGDTQYF
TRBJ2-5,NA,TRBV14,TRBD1,TGTGCCAGCAGCCAAGATGGACAGGGGCGAGGGGTCTTTGAGACCCAGTACTTC,CASSQDGQGRGVFETQYF
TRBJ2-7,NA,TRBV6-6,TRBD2,TGTGCCAGCAGTTTATCTAGCGGTTACGAGCAGTACTTC,CASSLSSGYEQYF
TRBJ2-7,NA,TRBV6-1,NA,TGTGCCAGCAGTGAAAGGCGATACGAGCAGTACTTC,CASSERRYEQYF
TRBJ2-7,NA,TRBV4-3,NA,TGCGCCAGCAGCCAGGGGGTTCCTGGGTCCTACGAGCAGTACTTC,CASSQGVPGSYEQYF
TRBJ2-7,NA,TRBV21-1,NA,TGTGCCAGCAGTCTCGACTCGACGCTAGCGGGGGACTCCTACGAGCAGTACTTC,CASSLDSTLAGDSYEQYF
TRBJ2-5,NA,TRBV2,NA,TGTGCCAGCAGGACAGGGACTTTCGGGACCCAGTACTTC,CASRTGTFGTQYF
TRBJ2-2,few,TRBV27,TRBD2,TGTGCCAGCAGATTCAGCGGGAGAATGGACAACGGGGAGCTGTTTTTT,CASRFSGRMDNGELFF
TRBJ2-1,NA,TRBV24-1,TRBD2,TGTGCCACCAGTGATCCCACTAGCGGGGGCTACAATGAGCAGTTCTTC,CATSDPTSGGYNEQFF
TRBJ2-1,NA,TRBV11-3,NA,TGTGCCAGCAGCGCCGGGGGCTCCTACAATGAGCAGTTCTTC,CASSAGGSYNEQFF
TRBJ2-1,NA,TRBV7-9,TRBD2,TGTGCCAGCAGCTTATCAGGGACTAGCGCGTACAATGAGCAGTTCTTC,CASSLSGTSAYNEQFF
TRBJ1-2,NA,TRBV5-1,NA,TGCGCCAGCAGCCAGCCCGACGCGTCAGGCTCAGCTAACTATGGCTACACCTTC,CASSQPDASGSANYGYTF
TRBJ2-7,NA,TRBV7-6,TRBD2,TGTGCCAGCAGCCCCTGGAGCGGGAGCCGCTACGAGCAGTACTTC,CASSPWSGSRYEQYF
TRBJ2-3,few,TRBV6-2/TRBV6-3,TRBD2,TGTGCCAGCAGGCCTCTAGGGACTAGTTACACAGATACGCAGTATTTT,CASRPLGTSYTDTQYF
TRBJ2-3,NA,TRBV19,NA,TGTGCCAGTAGTATCAGGGGGGGGACAGATACGCAGTATTTT,CASSIRGGTDTQYF
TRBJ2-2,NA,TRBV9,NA,TGTGCCAGCAGCGTCGGGGCCACGGCCGGGGAGCTGTTTTTT,CASSVGATAGELFF
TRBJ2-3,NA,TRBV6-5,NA,TGTGCCAGCCGGGTTTGGGGGCCCACAGATACGCAGTATTTT,CASRVWGPTDTQYF
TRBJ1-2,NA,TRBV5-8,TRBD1,TGTGCCAGCAGCCGACCGGACAGGGTCCCATATGGCTACACCTTC,CASSRPDRVPYGYTF
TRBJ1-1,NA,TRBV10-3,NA,TGTGCCATCAGTCTACAGGGTCGGGACACTGAAGCTTTCTTT,CAISLQGRDTEAFF
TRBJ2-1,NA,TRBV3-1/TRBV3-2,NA,TGTGCCAGCAGCTCCTACAATGAGCAGTTCTTC,CASSSYNEQFF
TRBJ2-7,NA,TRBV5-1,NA,TGCGCCAGCAGCAAACGACAGTTCTCCTACGAGCAGTACTTC,CASSKRQFSYEQYF
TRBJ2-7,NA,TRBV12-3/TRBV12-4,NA,TGTGCCAGCAGTCAGACAGCCTCCTACGAGCAGTACTTC,CASSQTASYEQYF
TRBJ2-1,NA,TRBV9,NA,TGTGCCAGCAGCGTAGGTGGGCGGGGATCATACAATGAGCAGTTCTTC,CASSVGGRGSYNEQFF
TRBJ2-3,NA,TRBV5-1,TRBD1,TGCGCCAGCAGCAGTACAGGGGGAGATACGCAGTATTTT,CASSSTGGDTQYF
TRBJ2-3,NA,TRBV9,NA,TGTGCCAGCACCAACGGAGGCGCGAGCACAGATACGCAGTATTTT,CASTNGGASTDTQYF
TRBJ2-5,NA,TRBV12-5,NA,TGTGCTAGTGGTCGGGCCGCTGAGGGGGGGACCCAGTACTTC,CASGRAAEGGTQYF
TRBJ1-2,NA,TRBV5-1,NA,TGCGCCAGCAGCTTGAGTAACGGTTGGGGCGAAGATGGCTACACCTTC,CASSLSNGWGEDGYTF
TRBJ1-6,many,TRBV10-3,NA,TGTGCCATCAGTGACCCGATTAGCTCCTATAATTCACCCCTCCACTTT,CAISDPISSYNSPLHF
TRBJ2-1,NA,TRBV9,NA,TGTGCCAGCAGCGTGGGGACAACTCCCAATGAGCAGTTCTTC,CASSVGTTPNEQFF
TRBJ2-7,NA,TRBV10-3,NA,TGTGCCATCAGTGAGACAGGGACCAACTACGAGCAGTACTTC,CAISETGTNYEQYF
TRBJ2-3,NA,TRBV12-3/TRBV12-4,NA,TGTGCCAGCAGTCATCGTGATACGCAGTATTTT,CASSHRDTQYF
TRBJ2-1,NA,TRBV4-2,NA,TGTGCCAGCAGCCAAGCAGGGTTGGGCTACAATGAGCAGTTCTTC,CASSQAGLGYNEQFF
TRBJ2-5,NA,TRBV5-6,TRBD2,TGTGCCAGCAGCTTGCGCGGGAGAGAGACCCAGTACTTC,CASSLRGRETQYF
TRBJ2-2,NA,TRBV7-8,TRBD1,TGTGCCAGCAGCCTGAGGGACAGCGGACTCGGGGAGCTGTTTTTT,CASSLRDSGLGELFF
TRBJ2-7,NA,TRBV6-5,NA,TGTGCCAGCAGTTACGCAAGAGAGGGGTACGAGCAGTACTTC,CASSYAREGYEQYF
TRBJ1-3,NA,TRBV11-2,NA,TGTGCCAGCAGCTCCCGGTTGGCAGGAAACACCATATATTTT,CASSSRLAGNTIYF
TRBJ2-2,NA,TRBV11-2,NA,TGTGCCAGCAGCTTAGTTGGGACTCGCGTTGCCCCCGGGGAGCTGTTTTTT,CASSLVGTRVAPGELFF
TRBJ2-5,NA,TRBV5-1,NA,TGCGCCAGCAGCTTGGCCATGCTTAGTGCGACCCAGTACTTC,CASSLAMLSATQYF
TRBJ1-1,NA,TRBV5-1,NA,TGCGCCAGCAGCTTGGCTGAGGGTACTGAAGCTTTCTTT,CASSLAEGTEAFF
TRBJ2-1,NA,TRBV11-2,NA,TGTGCCAGCAGCTTAGTGGTAATATACAATGAGCAGTTCTTC,CASSLVVIYNEQFF
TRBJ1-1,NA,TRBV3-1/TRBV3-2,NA,TGTGCCAGCAGCCAAGTCCCCTTAAACACTGAAGCTTTCTTT,CASSQVPLNTEAFF
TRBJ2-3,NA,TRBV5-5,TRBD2,TGTGCCAGCAGCTTCTTCGGGACTAGCGGGAGTGAAGGGCGGGCAGATACGCAGTATTTT,CASSFFGTSGSEGRADTQYF
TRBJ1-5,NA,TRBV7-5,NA,TGTGCCAGAAGCCGACCTTATCCAGGGTGCAATCAGCCCCAGCATTTT,CARSRPYPGCNQPQHF
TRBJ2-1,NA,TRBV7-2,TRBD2,TGTGCCAGCAGCACTAGCGGGGGGTACGAGCAGTTCTTC,CASSTSGGYEQFF
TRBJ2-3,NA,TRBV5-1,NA,TGCGCCAGCAGCTTGGGTGGACTAACTAGCACAGATACGCAGTATTTT,CASSLGGLTSTDTQYF